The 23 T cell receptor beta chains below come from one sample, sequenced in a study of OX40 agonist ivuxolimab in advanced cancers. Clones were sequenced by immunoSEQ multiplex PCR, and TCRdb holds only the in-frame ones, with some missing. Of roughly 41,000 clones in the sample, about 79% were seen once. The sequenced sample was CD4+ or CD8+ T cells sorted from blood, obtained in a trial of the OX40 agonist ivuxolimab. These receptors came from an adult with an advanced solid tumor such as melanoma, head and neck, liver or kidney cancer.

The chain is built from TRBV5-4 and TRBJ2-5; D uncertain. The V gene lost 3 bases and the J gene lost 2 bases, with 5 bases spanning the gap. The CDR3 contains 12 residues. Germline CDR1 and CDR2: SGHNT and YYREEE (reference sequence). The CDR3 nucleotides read TGTGCCAGCAGCTCTTCACAAGAGACCCAGTACTTC. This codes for CASSSSQETQYF. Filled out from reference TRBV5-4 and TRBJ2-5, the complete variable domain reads ETGVTQSPTHLIKTRGQQVTLRCSSQSGHNTVSWYQQALGQGPQFIFQYYREEENGRGNFPPRFSGLQFPNYSSELNVNALELDDSALYLCASSSSQETQYFGPGTRLLVL.

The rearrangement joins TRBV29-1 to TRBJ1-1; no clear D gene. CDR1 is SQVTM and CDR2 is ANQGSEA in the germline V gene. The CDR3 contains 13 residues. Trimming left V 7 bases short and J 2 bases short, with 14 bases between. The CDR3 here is CSASVQDNTEAFF. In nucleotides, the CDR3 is TGCAGCGCCTCCGTCCAAGACAACACTGAAGCTTTCTTT.

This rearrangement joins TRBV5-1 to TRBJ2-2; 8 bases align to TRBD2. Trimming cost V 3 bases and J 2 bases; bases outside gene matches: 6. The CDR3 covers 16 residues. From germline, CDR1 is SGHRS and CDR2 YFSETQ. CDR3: CASSSESGGNTGELFF. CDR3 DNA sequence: TGCGCCAGCAGCTCAGAAAGCGGGGGCAACACCGGGGAGCTGTTTTTT.

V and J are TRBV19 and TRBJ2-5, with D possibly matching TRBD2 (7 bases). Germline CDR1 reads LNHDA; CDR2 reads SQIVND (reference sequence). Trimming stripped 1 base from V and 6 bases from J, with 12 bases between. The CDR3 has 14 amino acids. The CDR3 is CASSIGGGTKTQYF. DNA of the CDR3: TGTGCCAGTAGTATAGGGGGGGGCACGAAGACCCAGTACTTC.

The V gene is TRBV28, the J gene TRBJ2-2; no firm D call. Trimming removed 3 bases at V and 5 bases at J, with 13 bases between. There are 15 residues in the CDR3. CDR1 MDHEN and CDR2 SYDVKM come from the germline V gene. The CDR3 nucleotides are TGTGCCAGCAGTTTCGGTATTAGAGTTACCGGGGAGCTGTTTTTT. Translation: CASSFGIRVTGELFF.

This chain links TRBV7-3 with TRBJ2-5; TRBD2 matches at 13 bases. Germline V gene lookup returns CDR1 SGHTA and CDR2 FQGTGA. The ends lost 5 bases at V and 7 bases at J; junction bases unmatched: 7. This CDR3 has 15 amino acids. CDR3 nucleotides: TGTGCCAGCAGCCTTGGACTAGCGGGGGAGGGGACCCAGTACTTC. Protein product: CASSLGLAGEGTQYF.

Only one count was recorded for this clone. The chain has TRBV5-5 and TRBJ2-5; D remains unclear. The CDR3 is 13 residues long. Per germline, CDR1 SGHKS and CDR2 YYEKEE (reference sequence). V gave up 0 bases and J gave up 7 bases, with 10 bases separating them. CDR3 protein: CASSLDGLGTQYF. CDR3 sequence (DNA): TGTGCCAGCAGCTTGGACGGGCTGGGGACCCAGTACTTC.

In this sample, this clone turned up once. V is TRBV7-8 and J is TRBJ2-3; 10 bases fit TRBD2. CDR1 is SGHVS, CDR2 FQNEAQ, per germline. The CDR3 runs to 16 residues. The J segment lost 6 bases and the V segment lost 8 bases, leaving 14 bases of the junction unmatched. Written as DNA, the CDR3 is TGTGCCAGCCGCCGGATCAGCGGGGGGGAGGGGGATACGCAGTATTTT. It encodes CASRRISGGEGDTQYF.

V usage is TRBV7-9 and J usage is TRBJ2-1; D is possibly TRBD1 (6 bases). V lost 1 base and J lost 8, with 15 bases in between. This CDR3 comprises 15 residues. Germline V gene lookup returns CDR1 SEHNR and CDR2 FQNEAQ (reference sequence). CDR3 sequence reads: CASSLEGVPRDEQFF. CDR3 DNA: TGTGCCAGCAGCTTAGAGGGGGTGCCCCGGGATGAGCAGTTCTTC.

Here the CDR3 DNA reads TGTGCCATAATAACAGTCTACGAGCAGTACTTC. Protein sequence: CAIITVYEQYF. This chain uses TRBV7-2 with TRBJ2-7; D is unclear. The V and J ends lost 10 bases and 3 bases respectively, with 10 bases between them. Germline V gene lookup returns CDR1 SGHTA and CDR2 FQGNSA. This CDR3 contains 11 residues.

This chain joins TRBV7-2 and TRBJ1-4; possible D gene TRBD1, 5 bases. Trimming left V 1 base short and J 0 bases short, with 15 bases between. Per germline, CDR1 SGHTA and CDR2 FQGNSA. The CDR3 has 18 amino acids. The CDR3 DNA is TGTGCCAGCAGCTTAGATGATGCCTGGGGGGCAACTAATGAAAAACTGTTTTTT. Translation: CASSLDDAWGATNEKLFF.

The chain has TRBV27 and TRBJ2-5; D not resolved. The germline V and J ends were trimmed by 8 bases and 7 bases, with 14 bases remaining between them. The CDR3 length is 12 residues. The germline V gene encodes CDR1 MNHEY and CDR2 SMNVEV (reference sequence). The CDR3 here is CASRTVLGTQYF. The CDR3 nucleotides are TGTGCCAGCCGGACGGTTTTGGGGACCCAGTACTTC.

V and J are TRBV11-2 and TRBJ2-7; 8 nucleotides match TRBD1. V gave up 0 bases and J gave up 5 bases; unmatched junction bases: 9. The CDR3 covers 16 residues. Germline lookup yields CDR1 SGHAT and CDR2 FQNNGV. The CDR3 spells CASSLEASYRGNEQYF. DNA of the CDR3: TGTGCCAGCAGCTTAGAAGCTAGTTACAGGGGGAACGAGCAGTACTTC.

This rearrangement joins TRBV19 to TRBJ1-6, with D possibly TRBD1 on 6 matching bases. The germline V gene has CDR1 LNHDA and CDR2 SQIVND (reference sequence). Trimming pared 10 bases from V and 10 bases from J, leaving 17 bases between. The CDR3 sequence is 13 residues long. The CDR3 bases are TGTGCCACCTCGGGACACTTAGGGTCACCCCTCCACTTT. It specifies CATSGHLGSPLHF.

CDR3 region: CASSLGEHQPQHF. CDR3 DNA sequence: TGTGCCAGCAGCTTAGGGGAGCATCAGCCCCAGCATTTT. The chain has TRBV7-8 and TRBJ1-5, with unresolved D. The CDR3 covers 13 residues. Trimming stripped 1 base from V and 5 bases from J, with 6 bases between. Germline-derived CDR1 and CDR2 are SGHVS and FQNEAQ.

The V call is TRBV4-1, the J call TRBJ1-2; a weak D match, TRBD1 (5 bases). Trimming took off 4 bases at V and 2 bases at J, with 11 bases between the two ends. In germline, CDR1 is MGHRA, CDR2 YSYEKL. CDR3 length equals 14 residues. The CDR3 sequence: CASSPGISNYGYTF. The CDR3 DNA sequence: TGCGCCAGCAGCCCAGGGATTTCCAACTATGGCTACACCTTC.

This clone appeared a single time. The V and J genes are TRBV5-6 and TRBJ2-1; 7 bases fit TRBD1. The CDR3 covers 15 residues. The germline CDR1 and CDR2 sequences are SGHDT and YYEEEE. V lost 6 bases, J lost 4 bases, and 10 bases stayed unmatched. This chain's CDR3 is CASKTTGVSYNEQFF. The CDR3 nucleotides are TGTGCCAGCAAAACTACAGGGGTCTCTTACAATGAGCAGTTCTTC.

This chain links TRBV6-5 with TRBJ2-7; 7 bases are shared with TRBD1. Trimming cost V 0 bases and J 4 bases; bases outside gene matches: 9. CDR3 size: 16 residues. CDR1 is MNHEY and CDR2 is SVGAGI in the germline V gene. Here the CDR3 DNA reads TGTGCCAGCAGTTACTCCCGGACAGGTCCGGGATACGAGCAGTACTTC. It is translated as CASSYSRTGPGYEQYF.

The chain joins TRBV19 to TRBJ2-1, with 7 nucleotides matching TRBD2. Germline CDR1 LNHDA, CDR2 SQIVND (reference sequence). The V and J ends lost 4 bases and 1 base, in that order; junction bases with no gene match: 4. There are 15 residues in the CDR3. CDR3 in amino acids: CASSRGLLSYNEQFF. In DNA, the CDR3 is TGTGCCAGTAGTAGGGGACTACTTTCCTACAATGAGCAGTTCTTC.

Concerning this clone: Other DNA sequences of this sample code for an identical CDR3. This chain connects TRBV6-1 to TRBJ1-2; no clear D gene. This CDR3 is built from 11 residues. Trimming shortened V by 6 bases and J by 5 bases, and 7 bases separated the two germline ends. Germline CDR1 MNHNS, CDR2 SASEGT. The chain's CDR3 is CASRKEYGYTF. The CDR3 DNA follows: TGTGCCAGCAGGAAGGAATATGGCTACACCTTC.

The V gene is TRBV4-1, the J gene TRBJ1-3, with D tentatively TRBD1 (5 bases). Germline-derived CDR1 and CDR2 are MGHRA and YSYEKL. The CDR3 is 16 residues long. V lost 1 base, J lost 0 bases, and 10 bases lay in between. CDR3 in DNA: TGCGCCAGCAGCCAAGGTTCCCAGGGCTCTGGAAACACCATATATTTT. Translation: CASSQGSQGSGNTIYF.

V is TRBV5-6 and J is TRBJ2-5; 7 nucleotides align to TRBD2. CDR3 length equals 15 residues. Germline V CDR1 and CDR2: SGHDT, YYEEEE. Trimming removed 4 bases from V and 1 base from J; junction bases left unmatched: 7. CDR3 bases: TGTGCCAGCAGCAATGGACTAGAAAGCCAAGAGACCCAGTACTTC. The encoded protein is CASSNGLESQETQYF.

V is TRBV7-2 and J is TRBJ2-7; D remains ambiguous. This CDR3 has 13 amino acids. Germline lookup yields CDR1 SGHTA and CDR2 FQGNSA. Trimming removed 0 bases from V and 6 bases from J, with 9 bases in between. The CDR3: CASSLALRVEQYF. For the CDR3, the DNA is TGTGCCAGCAGCTTAGCGCTAAGAGTCGAGCAGTACTTC. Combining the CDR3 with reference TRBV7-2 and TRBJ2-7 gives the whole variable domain GAGVSQSPSNKVTEKGKDVELRCDPISGHTALYWYRQSLGQGLEFLIYFQGNSAPDKSGLPSDRFSAERTGGSVSTLTIQRTQQEDSAVYLCASSLALRVEQYFGPGTRLTVT.